These T cell receptor beta chains were read from a single sample in a study of cytomegalovirus exposure and HLA in healthy donors. TCRdb's table, derived via immunoSEQ multiplex PCR, lists solely in-frame clones and lacks some. The table shows 100,000 to 150,000 clones, with over 70% occurring only once. Material for sequencing was PBMCs. These receptors were collected from a woman between 40 and 55 years old in good health and CMV-seronegative. Both conserved end residues are part of each CDR3. D genes are given only for firm matches. Expanded clones get a size class; other rows say once, few or many, or leave the size out.

>TRBJ2-1|NA|TRBD2|TRBV7-9
CASSPGLRGGVQYEQFF
TGTGCCAGCAGCCCCGGTCTGCGGGGGGGAGTTCAGTATGAGCAGTTCTTC
>TRBJ2-7|NA|TRBD1|TRBV4-1
CASSHEWTGPNEQYF
TGCGCCAGCAGCCATGAGTGGACAGGGCCAAACGAGCAGTACTTC
>TRBJ1-1|NA|NA|TRBV27
CASSPGLPTEAFF
TGTGCCAGCAGTCCGGGGTTGCCCACTGAAGCTTTCTTT
>TRBJ2-7|NA|TRBD2|TRBV15
CATSRPRGGGTYEQYF
TGTGCCACCAGCAGACCTAGGGGCGGGGGAACCTACGAGCAGTACTTC
>TRBJ1-2|NA|TRBD1|TRBV5-1
CASSIDRGRNGYTF
TGCGCCAGCAGCATAGACAGGGGAAGGAATGGCTACACCTTC
>TRBJ1-1|few|TRBD1|TRBV5-6
CASSSRQGLAEAFF
TGTGCCAGCAGCTCGCGACAGGGTTTAGCTGAAGCTTTCTTT
>TRBJ2-1|NA|TRBD1|TRBV2
CATRQGTYNEQFF
TGTGCCACCAGACAGGGGACCTACAATGAGCAGTTCTTC
>TRBJ2-6|few|NA|TRBV21-1
CASSKVGHPSSGANVLTF
TGTGCCAGCAGCAAAGTGGGACACCCGAGCTCTGGGGCCAACGTCCTGACTTTC
>TRBJ1-2|NA|NA|TRBV18
CASSPGTTLTFNYGYTF
TGTGCCAGCTCACCAGGGACTACTTTGACCTTTAACTATGGCTACACCTTC
>TRBJ1-1|NA|NA|TRBV5-6
CASSSAGITEAFF
TGTGCCAGCAGCTCGGCGGGTATCACTGAAGCTTTCTTT
>TRBJ1-1|NA|NA|TRBV11-3
CASSSEGSTEAFF
TGTGCCAGCAGCTCGGAGGGGAGCACTGAAGCTTTCTTT
>TRBJ2-7|NA|NA|TRBV18
CASSPAWDTYEQYF
TGTGCCAGCTCACCCGCCTGGGACACCTACGAGCAGTACTTC
>TRBJ2-7|NA|TRBD1|TRBV29-1
CSVEGTAVGEQYF
TGCAGCGTTGAGGGGACAGCCGTGGGGGAGCAGTACTTC
>TRBJ1-1|NA|TRBD1|TRBV6-1
CASSGNTGGRTEAFF
TGTGCCAGCAGTGGTAACACAGGGGGCAGGACTGAAGCTTTCTTT
>TRBJ2-5|NA|TRBD2|TRBV13
CASSAGGASAQETQYF
TGTGCCAGCAGCGCCGGGGGGGCTAGCGCCCAAGAGACCCAGTACTTC
>TRBJ1-5|NA|NA|TRBV19
CASSKLDSNQPQHF
TGTGCCAGTAGCAAACTCGATTCCAATCAGCCCCAGCATTTT
>TRBJ2-1|NA|TRBD1|TRBV27
CASSFTGGLTEQFF
TGTGCCAGCAGTTTCACAGGGGGCCTCACTGAGCAGTTCTTC
>TRBJ1-6|once|TRBD1|TRBV6-6
CASRTPGTAYNSPLHF
TGTGCCAGCAGAACTCCCGGGACAGCATATAATTCACCCCTCCACTTT
>TRBJ1-2|NA|TRBD1|TRBV9
CASSGDREGYTF
TGTGCCAGCAGCGGGGACAGGGAAGGCTACACCTTC
>TRBJ2-7|NA|TRBD1|TRBV6-5
CASSRDRASYEQYF
TGTGCCAGCAGCCGGGACAGGGCCTCCTACGAGCAGTACTTC
>TRBJ2-2|few|TRBD2|TRBV4-3
CASSRSIAGGRGGELFF
TGCGCCAGCAGCCGGTCAATAGCGGGGGGCCGTGGCGGGGAGCTGTTTTTT
>TRBJ1-6|NA|NA|TRBV7-2
CASSPRADSPLHF
TGTGCCAGCAGCCCGCGGGCGGATTCACCCCTCCACTTT
>TRBJ2-7|NA|NA|TRBV7-8
CASREFSYEQYF
TGTGCCAGCAGGGAGTTTTCCTACGAGCAGTACTTC
>TRBJ2-5|NA|NA|TRBV5-4
CASSLRGGETQYF
TGTGCCAGCAGCTTGAGGGGAGGAGAGACCCAGTACTTC
>TRBJ1-4|NA|NA|TRBV27
CASSLRGSGRAVPNEKLFF
TGTGCCAGCAGTTTAAGGGGTTCGGGGAGGGCCGTCCCTAATGAAAAACTGTTTTTT
>TRBJ1-4|few|NA|TRBV6-6
CASSYVRDEKLFF
TGTGCCAGCAGTTACGTTCGGGATGAAAAACTGTTTTTT
>TRBJ2-5|once|TRBD2|TRBV4-3
CASSRAGTSFEETQYF
TGCGCCAGCAGCCGCGCGGGGACTAGCTTCGAAGAGACCCAGTACTTC
>TRBJ2-2|NA|TRBD2|TRBV19
CARPPRRTSGRENTGELFF
TGTGCCAGACCTCCACGGCGGACTAGCGGGAGAGAGAACACCGGGGAGCTGTTTTTT